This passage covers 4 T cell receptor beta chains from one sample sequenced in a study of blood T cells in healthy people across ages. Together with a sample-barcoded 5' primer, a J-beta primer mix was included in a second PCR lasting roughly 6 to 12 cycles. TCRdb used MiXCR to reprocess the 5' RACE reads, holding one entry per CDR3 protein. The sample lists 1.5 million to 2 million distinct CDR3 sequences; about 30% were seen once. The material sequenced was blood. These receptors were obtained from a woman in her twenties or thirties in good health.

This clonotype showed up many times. CDR3 sequence: CSVEGQDYGYTF. CDR3 DNA: TGCAGCGTTGAGGGGCAGGACTATGGCTACACCTTC. The chain is built from TRBV29-1 and TRBJ1-2, with a weak D call TRBD1 (5 bases). Germline lookup yields CDR1 SQVTM and CDR2 ANQGSEA. Trimming left V 3 bases short and J 3 bases short, with 8 bases between. The CDR3 runs 12 residues.

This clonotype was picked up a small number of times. CDR3 nucleotide sequence: TGTGCCAGCAGTTTACAGCGGGGGGCCGGGGATGAGCAGTTCTTC. Protein: CASSLQRGAGDEQFF. The chain recombines TRBV12-3 or TRBV12-4 with TRBJ2-1; TRBD2 agrees at 9 bases. The CDR3 loop spans 15 amino acids. The junction had 7 bases not matched to a gene; V was cut back by 2 bases and J by 8 bases.

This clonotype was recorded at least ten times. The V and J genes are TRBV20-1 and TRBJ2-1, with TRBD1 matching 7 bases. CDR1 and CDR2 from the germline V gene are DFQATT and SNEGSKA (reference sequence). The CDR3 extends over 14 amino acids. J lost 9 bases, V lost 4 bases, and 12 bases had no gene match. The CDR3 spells CSATLLQGLGEQFF. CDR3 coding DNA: TGCAGTGCTACCCTCTTACAGGGGCTGGGTGAGCAGTTCTTC.

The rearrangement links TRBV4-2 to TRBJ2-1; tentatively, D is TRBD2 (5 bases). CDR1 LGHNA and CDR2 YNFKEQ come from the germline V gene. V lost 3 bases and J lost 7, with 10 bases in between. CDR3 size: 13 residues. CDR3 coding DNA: TGTGCCAGCAGCCACGAAACGGGGAATGAGCAGTTCTTC. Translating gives CASSHETGNEQFF.